The T cell receptor (gamma chain) described here comes from a study of human gamma delta and Vdelta1 T cells. The CDR3 runs to 14 residues. Trimming cost V 3 bases and J 7 bases; bases outside gene matches: 12. The germline gives CDR1 GITISATS, CDR2 ISYDGTV (reference sequence). TCRdb ran CATT on the PCR reads. The table lists some 2,900 gamma-chain clones, around 5.2% of them singletons. The gene calls are TRGV9 and TRGJ1 or TRGJ2. This sequence was found in a human donor in good health. Sequencing input: naive CD27+ Vdelta1 gamma-delta T cells from blood. The CDR3 sequence is CALWELTPTYKKLF. The CDR3 DNA reads as TGTGCCTTGTGGGAGCTCACCCCCACATATAAGAAACTCTTT.